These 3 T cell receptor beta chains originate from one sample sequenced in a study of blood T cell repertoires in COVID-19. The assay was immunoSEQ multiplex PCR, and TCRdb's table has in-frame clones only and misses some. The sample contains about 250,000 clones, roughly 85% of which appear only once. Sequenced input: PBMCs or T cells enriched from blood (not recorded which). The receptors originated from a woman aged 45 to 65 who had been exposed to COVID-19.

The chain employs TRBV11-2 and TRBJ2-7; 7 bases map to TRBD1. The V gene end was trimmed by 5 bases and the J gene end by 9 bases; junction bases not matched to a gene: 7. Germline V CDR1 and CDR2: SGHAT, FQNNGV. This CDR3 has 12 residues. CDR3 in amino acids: CASSRDSGLQYF. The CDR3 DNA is TGTGCCAGCAGCAGGGACAGCGGATTGCAGTACTTC.

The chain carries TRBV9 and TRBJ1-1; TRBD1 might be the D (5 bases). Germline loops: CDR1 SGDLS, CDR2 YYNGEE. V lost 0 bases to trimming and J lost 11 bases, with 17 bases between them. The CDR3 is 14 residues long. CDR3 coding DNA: TGTGCCAGCAGCGTAGCCCCCGACAGCCGAGAGGCTTTCTTT. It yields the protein CASSVAPDSREAFF.

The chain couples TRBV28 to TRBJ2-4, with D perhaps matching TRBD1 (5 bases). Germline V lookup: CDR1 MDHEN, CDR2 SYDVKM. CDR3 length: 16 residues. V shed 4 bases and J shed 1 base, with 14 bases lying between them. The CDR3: CASSSPDNRAKNIQYF. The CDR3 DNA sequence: TGTGCCAGCAGTTCCCCGGACAATCGGGCCAAAAACATTCAGTACTTC.